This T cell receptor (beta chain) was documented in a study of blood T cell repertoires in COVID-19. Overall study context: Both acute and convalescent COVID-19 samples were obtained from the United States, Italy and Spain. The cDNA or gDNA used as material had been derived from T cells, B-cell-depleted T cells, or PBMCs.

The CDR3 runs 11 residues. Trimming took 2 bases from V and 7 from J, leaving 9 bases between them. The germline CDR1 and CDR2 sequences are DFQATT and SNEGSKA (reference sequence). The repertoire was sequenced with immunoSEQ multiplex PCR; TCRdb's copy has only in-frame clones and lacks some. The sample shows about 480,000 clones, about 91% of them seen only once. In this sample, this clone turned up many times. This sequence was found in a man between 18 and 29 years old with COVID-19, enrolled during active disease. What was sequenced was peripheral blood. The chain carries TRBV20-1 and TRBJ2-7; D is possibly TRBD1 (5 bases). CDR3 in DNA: TGCAGTGCTAGACTCGACAGAGAGCAGTACTTC. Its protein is CSARLDREQYF.